The T cell receptor (beta chain) under discussion was sequenced for a study of T-cell reconstitution after alpha-beta-depleted transplantation in children. This sample's TCRbeta library carried unique molecular identifier barcodes. TCRdb reprocessed the PCR reads via MiXCR and lists one record per CDR3 protein. The repertoire holds hundreds of thousands of distinct CDR3 sequences, with 16% as singletons. In this sample, this clonotype turned up a few times. V lost 0 bases, J lost 5 bases, and 8 bases lay in between. The germline gives CDR1 MNHEY, CDR2 SVGAGI. The CDR3 contains 14 residues. The chain recombines TRBV6-5 with TRBJ1-5; the D gene is possibly TRBD1 (5 bases). The sequence was obtained from a human donor who donated a stem cell graft to a child with acute myeloid leukemia. Sequences were derived from PBMCs from the stem cell graft donor, sampled from the stem cell graft. DNA of the CDR3: TGTGCCAGCAGTTACTCGAGGGGAGATCAGCCCCAGCATTTT. Protein product: CASSYSRGDQPQHF.